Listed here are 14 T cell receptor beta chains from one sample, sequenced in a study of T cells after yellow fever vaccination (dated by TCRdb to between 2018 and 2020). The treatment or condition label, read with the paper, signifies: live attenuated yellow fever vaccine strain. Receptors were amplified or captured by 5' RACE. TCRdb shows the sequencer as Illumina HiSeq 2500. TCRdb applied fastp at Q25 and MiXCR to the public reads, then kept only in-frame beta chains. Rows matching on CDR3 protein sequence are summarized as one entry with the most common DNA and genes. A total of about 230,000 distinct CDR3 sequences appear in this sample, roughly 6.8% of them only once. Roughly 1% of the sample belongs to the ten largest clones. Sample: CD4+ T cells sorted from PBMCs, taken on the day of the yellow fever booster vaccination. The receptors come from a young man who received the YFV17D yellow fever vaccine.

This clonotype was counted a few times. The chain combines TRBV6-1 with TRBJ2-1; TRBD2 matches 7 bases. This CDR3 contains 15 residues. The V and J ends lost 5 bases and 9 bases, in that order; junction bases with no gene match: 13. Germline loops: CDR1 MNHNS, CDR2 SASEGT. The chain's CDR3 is CASSLSRGSVGEQFF. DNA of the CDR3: TGTGCCAGCAGTCTTTCTCGCGGGAGCGTCGGTGAGCAGTTCTTC.

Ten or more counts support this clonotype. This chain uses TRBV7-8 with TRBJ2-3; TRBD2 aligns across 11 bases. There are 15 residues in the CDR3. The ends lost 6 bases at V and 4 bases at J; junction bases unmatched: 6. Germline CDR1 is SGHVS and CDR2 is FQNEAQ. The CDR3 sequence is CASRETSGSPDTQYF. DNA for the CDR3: TGTGCCAGCAGAGAAACTAGCGGGAGTCCAGATACGCAGTATTTT.

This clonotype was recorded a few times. CDR3 sequence: CASSNDHTQYF. CDR3 DNA: TGTGCCAGCAGCAACGACCATACGCAGTATTTT. The gene calls are TRBV7-9 and TRBJ2-3, with D unresolved. Between the trimmed V and J ends, which lost 5 bases and 7 bases, there was a span of 7 bases. The CDR3 sequence is 11 residues long. Germline assignment: CDR1 SEHNR and CDR2 FQNEAQ (reference sequence).

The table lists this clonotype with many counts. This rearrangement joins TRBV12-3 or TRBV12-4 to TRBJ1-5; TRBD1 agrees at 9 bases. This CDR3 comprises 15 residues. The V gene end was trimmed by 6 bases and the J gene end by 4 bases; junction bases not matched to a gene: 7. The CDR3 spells CASRPQGAQNQPQHF. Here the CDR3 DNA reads TGTGCCAGCAGACCACAGGGGGCGCAGAATCAGCCCCAGCATTTT.

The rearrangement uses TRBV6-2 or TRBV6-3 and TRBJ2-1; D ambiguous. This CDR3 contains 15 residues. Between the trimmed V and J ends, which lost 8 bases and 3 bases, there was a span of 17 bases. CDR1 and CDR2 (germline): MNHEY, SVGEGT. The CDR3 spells CASALSLYFYNEQFF. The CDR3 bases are TGTGCCAGCGCCCTGTCCCTTTACTTCTACAATGAGCAGTTCTTC.

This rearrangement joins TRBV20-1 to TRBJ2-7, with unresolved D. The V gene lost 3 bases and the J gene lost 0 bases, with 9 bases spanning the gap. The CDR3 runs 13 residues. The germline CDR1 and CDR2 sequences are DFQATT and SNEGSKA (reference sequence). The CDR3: CSARVGPSYEQYF. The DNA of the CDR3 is TGCAGTGCTAGGGTTGGGCCCTCCTACGAGCAGTACTTC.

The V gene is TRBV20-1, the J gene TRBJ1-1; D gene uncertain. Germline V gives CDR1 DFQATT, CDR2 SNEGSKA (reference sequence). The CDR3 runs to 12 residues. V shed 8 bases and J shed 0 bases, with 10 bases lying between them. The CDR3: CSQTDMNTEAFF. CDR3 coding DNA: TGCAGTCAAACAGATATGAACACTGAAGCTTTCTTT.

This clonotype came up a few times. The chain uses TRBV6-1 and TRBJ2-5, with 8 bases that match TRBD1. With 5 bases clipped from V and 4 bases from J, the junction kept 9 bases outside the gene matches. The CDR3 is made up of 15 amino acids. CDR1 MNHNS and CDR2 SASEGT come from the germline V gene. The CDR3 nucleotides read TGTGCCAGCAGTAAAAGGACAGGGTCTGGAGAGACCCAGTACTTC. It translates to CASSKRTGSGETQYF.

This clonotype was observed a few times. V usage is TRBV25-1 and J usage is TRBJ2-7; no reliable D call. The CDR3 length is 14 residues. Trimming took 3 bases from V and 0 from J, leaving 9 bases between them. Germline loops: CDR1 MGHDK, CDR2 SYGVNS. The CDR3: CASSDERSSYEQYF. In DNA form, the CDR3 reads TGTGCCAGCAGTGATGAGAGAAGCTCCTACGAGCAGTACTTC.

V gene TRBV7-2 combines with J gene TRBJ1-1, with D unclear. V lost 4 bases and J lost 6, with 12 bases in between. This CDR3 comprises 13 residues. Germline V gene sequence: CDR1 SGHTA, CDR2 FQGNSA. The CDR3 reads CASSSRREAEAFF. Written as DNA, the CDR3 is TGTGCCAGCAGCTCCCGGAGGGAGGCTGAAGCTTTCTTT.

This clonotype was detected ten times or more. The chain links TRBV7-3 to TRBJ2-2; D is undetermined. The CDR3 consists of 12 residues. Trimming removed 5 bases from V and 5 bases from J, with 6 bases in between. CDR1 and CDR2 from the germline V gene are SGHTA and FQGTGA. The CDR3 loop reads CASSATTGELFF. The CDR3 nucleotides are TGTGCCAGCAGCGCCACGACCGGGGAGCTGTTTTTT.

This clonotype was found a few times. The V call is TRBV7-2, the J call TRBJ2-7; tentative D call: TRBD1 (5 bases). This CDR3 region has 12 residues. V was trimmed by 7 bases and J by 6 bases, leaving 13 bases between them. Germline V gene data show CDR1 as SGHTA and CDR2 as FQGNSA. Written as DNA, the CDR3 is TGTGCCAGCAATCTACAGGTGGGCGAGCAGTACTTC. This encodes CASNLQVGEQYF. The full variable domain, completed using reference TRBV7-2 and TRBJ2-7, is GAGVSQSPSNKVTEKGKDVELRCDPISGHTALYWYRQSLGQGLEFLIYFQGNSAPDKSGLPSDRFSAERTGGSVSTLTIQRTQQEDSAVYLCASNLQVGEQYFGPGTRLTVT.

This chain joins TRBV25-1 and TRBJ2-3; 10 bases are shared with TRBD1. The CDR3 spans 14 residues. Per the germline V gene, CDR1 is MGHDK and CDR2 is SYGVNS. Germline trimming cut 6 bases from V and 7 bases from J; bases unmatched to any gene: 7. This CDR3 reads CASSRDRGRNTQYF. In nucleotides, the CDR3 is TGTGCCAGCAGCCGGGACAGGGGCCGTAATACGCAGTATTTT.

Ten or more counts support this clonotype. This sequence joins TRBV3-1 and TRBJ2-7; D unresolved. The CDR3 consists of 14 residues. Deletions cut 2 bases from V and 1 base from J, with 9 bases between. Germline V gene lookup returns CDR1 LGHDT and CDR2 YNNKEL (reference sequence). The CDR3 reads CASSQPGLSYEQYF. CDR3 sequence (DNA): TGTGCCAGCAGCCAACCGGGCCTATCCTACGAGCAGTACTTC.